These T cell receptor beta chains were read from a single sample in a study of shared T cell receptors in the human thymus. Here immunoSEQ multiplex PCR was the method, and the copy in TCRdb shows in-frame clones only, minus some. The profile shows 600,000 to 900,000 clones, 80% to 90% of them singletons. These data also formed part of another study, on human thymus T cells.

The specimen sequenced was thymocytes. These receptors all come from a girl in the first two years of life with a congenital heart defect. The CDR3 runs from the conserved cysteine through the conserved F or W. The D gene is left open where the match is weak. Clone size is shown for a subset of rows, as once, few, many or a class of expanded clone.

TRBV5-4	.	.	TRBJ2-6	CASSLEPGVRTGANVLTF	TGTGCCAGCAGCTTGGAACCAGGGGTAAGAACTGGGGCCAACGTCCTGACTTTC
TRBV5-6	.	.	TRBJ2-5	CASSFVSRVYQETQYF	TGTGCCAGCAGTTTCGTGAGTCGGGTCTACCAAGAGACCCAGTACTTC
TRBV5-1	.	.	TRBJ1-5	CASSPDGHNQPQHF	TGCGCCAGCAGCCCAGACGGACACAATCAGCCCCAGCATTTT
TRBV5-1	.	.	TRBJ2-7	CASSLGHGAYEQYF	TGCGCCAGCAGCTTGGGGCACGGAGCCTACGAGCAGTACTTC
TRBV27	TRBD1	.	TRBJ2-2	CASSLEGAPGGELFF	TGTGCCAGCAGTTTAGAGGGGGCCCCCGGCGGGGAGCTGTTTTTT
TRBV7-2	.	.	TRBJ2-7	CASSLEILGQGDEQYF	TGTGCCAGCAGCTTAGAAATTTTGGGACAAGGCGACGAGCAGTACTTC
TRBV6-4	TRBD2	.	TRBJ2-7	CASSDSGGGSYEQYF	TGTGCCAGCAGTGACTCGGGGGGGGGCTCCTACGAGCAGTACTTC
TRBV9	.	.	TRBJ1-1	CASSVEGEFYTEAFF	TGTGCCAGCAGCGTAGAGGGGGAGTTCTACACTGAAGCTTTCTTT
TRBV7-9	.	.	TRBJ2-1	CASSLHSDVKHRNEQFF	TGTGCCAGCAGCTTACATAGCGATGTAAAACACCGCAATGAGCAGTTCTTC
TRBV11-2	TRBD2	once	TRBJ2-3	CASSLAGGRADTQYF	TGTGCCAGCAGCTTGGCGGGGGGTCGGGCAGATACGCAGTATTTT
TRBV19	TRBD1	.	TRBJ1-5	CASSKRGQGARISNQPQHF	TGTGCCAGTAGTAAACGCGGACAGGGGGCGCGTATAAGCAATCAGCCCCAGCATTTT
TRBV15	.	once	TRBJ2-5	CATSRDITSKETQYF	TGTGCCACCAGCAGAGATATAACTAGTAAAGAGACCCAGTACTTC
TRBV6-1	.	.	TRBJ1-2	CARRDEGDTYGYTF	TGTGCCAGGAGGGACGAGGGGGACACCTATGGCTACACCTTC
TRBV6-5	.	.	TRBJ1-1	CASLGQGMNTEAFF	TGTGCCAGCCTTGGTCAGGGGATGAACACTGAAGCTTTCTTT
TRBV7-2	TRBD1	.	TRBJ2-7	CASTPSGTGGYEQYF	TGTGCCAGCACCCCATCCGGGACAGGGGGATACGAGCAGTACTTC
TRBV11-3	.	.	TRBJ2-5	CASSLGDVPDNQETQYF	TGTGCCAGCAGCTTAGGAGATGTTCCGGACAACCAAGAGACCCAGTACTTC
TRBV6-5	.	.	TRBJ1-6	CASSYSKRANSPLHF	TGTGCCAGCAGTTACTCGAAACGAGCGAATTCACCCCTCCACTTT
TRBV7-2	TRBD2	.	TRBJ2-1	CASSLAPLLAGYNEQFF	TGTGCCAGCAGCTTAGCCCCCCTACTAGCGGGCTACAATGAGCAGTTCTTC
TRBV20-1	.	.	TRBJ2-7	CSASKREQYF	TGCAGTGCTAGCAAGAGGGAGCAGTACTTC
TRBV5-4	.	.	TRBJ2-7	CASSLRTDSYEQYF	TGTGCCAGCAGCTTACGGACAGATTCCTACGAGCAGTACTTC
TRBV5-1	TRBD1	.	TRBJ1-1	CASSEKGTGPNTEAFF	TGCGCCAGCAGCGAAAAAGGGACAGGGCCGAACACTGAAGCTTTCTTT
TRBV15	TRBD1	.	TRBJ1-1	CATSRDRPGQEVSTEAFF	TGTGCCACCAGCAGAGATCGGCCGGGACAGGAGGTTTCGACTGAAGCTTTCTTT
TRBV5-1	.	.	TRBJ1-1	CASSSKGGQVNTEAFF	TGCGCCAGCAGCTCCAAAGGGGGACAAGTGAACACTGAAGCTTTCTTT
TRBV7-2	.	.	TRBJ1-5	CASSRGYSNQPQHF	TGTGCCAGCAGCAGGGGATATAGCAATCAGCCCCAGCATTTT
TRBV11-1	.	.	TRBJ2-5	CASSKQETETQYF	TGTGCCAGCAGTAAACAGGAGACCGAGACCCAGTACTTC
TRBV6-7	.	few	TRBJ2-7	CASSRSPYHAKRSYYEQYF	TGTGCCAGCAGTCGATCCCCGTACCATGCAAAGCGATCCTATTACGAGCAGTACTTC
TRBV9	.	few	TRBJ1-1	CASSAKKNTEAFF	TGTGCCAGCAGCGCTAAAAAGAACACTGAAGCTTTCTTT
TRBV10-3	TRBD1	.	TRBJ2-3	CAISWDRGDTDTQYF	TGTGCCATCAGTTGGGACAGGGGGGACACAGATACGCAGTATTTT
TRBV6-6	.	.	TRBJ1-4	CASSYSLHTNEKLFF	TGTGCCAGCAGCTACAGCCTGCATACTAATGAAAAACTGTTTTTT
TRBV5-1	.	.	TRBJ1-1	CASSLVGRNTEAFF	TGCGCCAGCAGCTTAGTGGGGAGGAACACTGAAGCTTTCTTT
TRBV9	TRBD2	.	TRBJ2-1	CASSVGKGGGGAYEQFF	TGTGCCAGCAGCGTAGGTAAGGGCGGCGGGGGGGCTTATGAGCAGTTCTTC
TRBV25-1	.	.	TRBJ1-1	CASSDLGRPNTEAFF	TGTGCCAGCAGTGATTTAGGCAGGCCGAACACTGAAGCTTTCTTT
TRBV28	TRBD1	.	TRBJ1-1	CASSYRGLRTEAFF	TGTGCCAGCAGTTATAGGGGGCTGAGGACTGAAGCTTTCTTT
TRBV10-3	TRBD1	.	TRBJ2-1	CAIRDRGNEQFF	TGTGCCATCAGAGACAGGGGCAATGAGCAGTTCTTC
TRBV20-1	.	.	TRBJ1-2	CSDGMDGYTF	TGCAGTGACGGGATGGATGGCTACACCTTC
TRBV11-2	.	.	TRBJ2-1	CASSLRQLNEQFF	TGTGCCAGCAGCCTCCGACAGCTAAATGAGCAGTTCTTC
TRBV5-4	.	few	TRBJ1-5	CASSLRGSNQPQHF	TGTGCCAGCAGCTTGAGAGGGAGCAATCAGCCCCAGCATTTT
TRBV14	.	.	TRBJ2-1	CASSQDGHEQFF	TGTGCCAGCAGCCAAGATGGGCACGAGCAGTTCTTC
TRBV18	TRBD1	.	TRBJ2-5	CASSSLPPGQKETQYF	TGTGCCAGCTCATCCCTACCCCCGGGACAGAAAGAGACCCAGTACTTC
TRBV5-6	.	.	TRBJ1-2	CASSLGARERNGYTF	TGTGCCAGCAGCTTGGGGGCCAGGGAAAGGAATGGCTACACCTTC
TRBV10-3	TRBD2	.	TRBJ2-5	CAISPTSGEARQETQYF	TGTGCCATCAGCCCGACTAGCGGGGAAGCGCGCCAAGAGACCCAGTACTTC
TRBV19	TRBD1	.	TRBJ1-6	CASEMTGAWDSPLHF	TGTGCCAGCGAAATGACAGGGGCGTGGGATTCACCCCTCCACTTT
TRBV6-5	.	.	TRBJ2-7	CASSYGQGSDEQYF	TGTGCCAGCAGTTACGGTCAGGGTTCGGACGAGCAGTACTTC
TRBV25-1	.	.	TRBJ1-1	CASSESQGSEAFF	TGTGCCAGCAGTGAATCCCAGGGATCTGAAGCTTTCTTT
TRBV6-5	.	.	TRBJ1-1	CASSSSDDRTNTEAFF	TGTGCCAGCAGTTCCTCGGACGACAGAACCAACACTGAAGCTTTCTTT
TRBV19	TRBD1	.	TRBJ1-1	CASSIDPRTGSLNTEAFF	TGTGCCAGTAGTATAGATCCTCGGACAGGGTCCTTGAACACTGAAGCTTTCTTT